This T cell receptor (beta chain) was profiled in a study of T cells after yellow fever vaccination. Notes on the study in general: It was the secondary response that reached its peak faster, day 5 versus 15, but it was weaker. Just a small share of clonotypes turned up in the CD4 compartment as well as the CD8 compartment. Most primary-vaccination clones reappeared after the booster (about 95% CD4, about 88% CD8).

As regards this clonotype: Its antigen remains unidentified.

This CDR3 comprises 17 residues. Universal primer sites and UMIs were introduced during 5'RACE template-switching synthesis of TCR cDNA. TCRdb re-called the 5' RACE reads with MiXCR, one entry per CDR3 protein. The sample lists around 530,000 distinct CDR3 sequences, roughly a sixth occurring once. The sample here was PBMCs, taken 5 days after the first yellow fever vaccination. This chain links TRBV21-1 with TRBJ2-3; the table's TRBD1 call for D was not verified on the DNA. TRBV21-1 is an annotated pseudogene. The receptor's source is a man aged 18 to 30 who received the YFV17D yellow fever vaccine. The DNA of the CDR3 is TGTGCCAGCTACAAACAGGGGGAACTTACTAGCACAGATACGCAGTATTTT. Its protein product is CASYKQGELTSTDTQYF.